These 24 T cell receptor beta chains originate from one sample sequenced in a study of blood T cells in healthy people across ages. Primed by a sample-barcoded 5' primer and a J-beta primer mix, a second PCR proceeded for roughly 7 to 12 cycles. TCRdb fed the 5' RACE reads into MiXCR, producing one record per CDR3 protein. The repertoire consists of about 670,000 distinct CDR3 sequences, with around 50% occurring once and the leading ten covering roughly 13%. Sequencing was done on a sample of blood. The receptors originated from a woman older than 75 in good health.

The chain carries TRBV6-6 and TRBJ2-7; D gene ambiguous. CDR1 MNHNY and CDR2 SVGAGI come from the germline V gene (reference sequence). The ends were cut back, 5 bases at V and 6 bases at J, with 17 bases in the middle. The CDR3 runs to 14 residues. The CDR3 region is CASSQEMARLEQYF. The CDR3 region has the DNA TGTGCCAGCAGTCAAGAGATGGCTCGGCTCGAGCAGTACTTC.

The CDR3 nucleotides read TGTGCCAGCAGTTACAATAGCGGGGACATCCACGAGCAGTACTTC. Translation: CASSYNSGDIHEQYF. The J gene is TRBJ2-7, the V gene TRBV6-5, with 8 nucleotides matching TRBD2. The germline CDR1 and CDR2 sequences are MNHEY and SVGAGI. This CDR3 spans 15 amino acids. The junction had 8 bases not matched to a gene; V was cut back by 2 bases and J by 5 bases.

With respect to this clonotype: A much bigger clone sits one base away, suggesting this may be a read error. This rearrangement joins TRBV20-1 to TRBJ2-1; D is unresolved. Germline-derived CDR1 and CDR2 are DFQATT and SNEGSKA (reference sequence). The CDR3 loop spans 14 amino acids. Between the trimmed V and J ends, which lost 6 bases and 6 bases, there was a span of 18 bases. The CDR3 nucleotides are TGCAGTGCCAGGCAACCGGAAGCCCCCAATGAGCAGTTCTTC. The encoded protein is CSARQPEAPNEQFF.

The chain couples TRBV12-3 or TRBV12-4 to TRBJ1-5, with D unclear. The CDR3 loop spans 17 amino acids. V lost 5 bases to trimming and J lost 4 bases, with 21 bases between them. This chain's CDR3 is CASSPPLPQRGNQPQHF. Written as DNA, the CDR3 is TGTGCCAGCAGTCCTCCTCTCCCACAGCGCGGGAATCAGCCCCAGCATTTT.

In this sample, this clonotype turned up many times. This chain connects TRBV6-2 or TRBV6-3 to TRBJ2-7; D gene ambiguous. V dropped 0 bases and J dropped 6 bases, with 15 bases sitting between them. CDR1 and CDR2 from the germline V gene are MNHEY and SVGEGT. The CDR3 has 15 amino acids. The CDR3 DNA follows: TGTGCCAGCAGTTACTCGTCTAGAGGTATAGGCGAGCAGTACTTC. It specifies CASSYSSRGIGEQYF.

This chain connects TRBV5-1 to TRBJ2-1; D is unresolved. The assigned J gene may be wrong: the sequence end matches TRBJ2-7 better. This CDR3 comprises 16 residues. Per germline, CDR1 SGHRS and CDR2 YFSETQ. The chain's CDR3 is CASSFSGAGSYNEQYF. For the CDR3, the DNA is TGCGCCAGCAGCTTCTCCGGAGCTGGCTCCTACAATGAGCAGTACTTC.

V gene TRBV28 combines with J gene TRBJ2-1, with TRBD2 matching over 9 bases. The germline V gene encodes CDR1 MDHEN and CDR2 SYDVKM. V was clipped by 4 bases and J by 4 bases; unmatched bases: 11. The CDR3 loop spans 17 amino acids. The CDR3 region has the DNA TGTGCCAGCAGTTATAGAGGACTAGCGCCTCTTTACAATGAGCAGTTCTTC. It is translated as CASSYRGLAPLYNEQFF.

The genes are TRBV10-3 and TRBJ2-7; D remains ambiguous. The CDR3 runs to 13 residues. Trimming pared 3 bases from V and 3 bases from J, leaving 9 bases between. In germline, CDR1 is ENHRY, CDR2 SYGVKD. CDR3 bases: TGTGCCATCAGTGACGGGTCCATCTACGAGCAGTACTTC. This encodes CAISDGSIYEQYF.

Details on this clonotype: A much larger clone lies one base from this, so it may be a read error. The rearrangement uses TRBV4-2 and TRBJ1-5, with TRBD1 as a possible D gene (6 bases). Germline values: CDR1 LGHNA, CDR2 YNFKEQ. The V gene lost 4 bases and the J gene lost 4 bases, with 17 bases spanning the gap. There are 16 residues in the CDR3. This chain's CDR3 is CASSPTGRRGNQPQHF. CDR3 DNA: TGTGCCAGCAGCCCCACAGGCAGGAGGGGGAATCAGCCCCAGCATTTT.

Remarks on this clonotype: This may be a read error, as it is one base from a much larger clone. The chain employs TRBV12-3 or TRBV12-4 and TRBJ2-3; D is undetermined. The CDR3 loop spans 14 amino acids. The CDR3 protein is CVSSLGWGTDTQYF. The CDR3 nucleotides are TGTGTCAGCAGTTTAGGTTGGGGCACAGATACGCAGTATTTT.

The chain has TRBV6-6 and TRBJ1-5; a possible D gene is TRBD1 (5 bases). Germline CDR1 MNHNY, CDR2 SVGAGI (reference sequence). Between the trimmed V and J ends, which lost 6 bases and 2 bases, there was a span of 20 bases. The CDR3 consists of 17 residues. The CDR3 DNA follows: TGTGCCAGCAGCCCCCCTCCGGGGGTTTTAGGCAATCAGCCCCAGCATTTT. Protein sequence: CASSPPPGVLGNQPQHF.

Concerning this clonotype: This clone may be a read error of a much larger clone one base away. The gene calls are TRBV12-3 or TRBV12-4 and TRBJ2-1; D may be TRBD2 (5 bases). Trimming left V 5 bases short and J 10 bases short, with 15 bases between. This CDR3 comprises 13 residues. The CDR3, as DNA: TGTGCCAGCAGTCCCCCCGGGGTCGTGGAGCAGTTCTTC. This encodes CASSPPGVVEQFF.

The CDR3 DNA is TGTGCCAGCAATGGACAGGGGGCGGGAGAAAAACTGTTTTTT. Amino acids: CASNGQGAGEKLFF. This rearrangement joins TRBV27 to TRBJ1-4; 11 bases are a match to TRBD1. CDR1 MNHEY and CDR2 SMNVEV come from the germline V gene (reference sequence). J lost 8 bases, V lost 7 bases, and 6 bases had no gene match. CDR3 length equals 14 residues.

This chain joins TRBV12-3 or TRBV12-4 and TRBJ1-2, with 7 bases lining up with TRBD1. The CDR3 covers 13 residues. With 5 bases clipped from V and 5 bases from J, the junction kept 5 bases outside the gene matches. The CDR3 loop reads CASSNTGQYGYTF. The CDR3 nucleotides read TGTGCCAGCAGTAACACGGGACAGTATGGCTACACCTTC.

This clonotype has ten or more counts. V is TRBV5-1 and J is TRBJ2-7, with TRBD2 matching over 7 bases. After removal of 0 bases from V and 4 bases from J, the junction contained 10 bases not matched to a gene. The V gene's germline CDR1 is SGHRS and CDR2 YFSETQ. The CDR3 loop spans 16 amino acids. Written as DNA, the CDR3 is TGCGCCAGCAGCTTGGAGCGGGGAGCGGGCGCATACGAGCAGTACTTC. Translated: CASSLERGAGAYEQYF.

In DNA, the CDR3 is TGTGCCGACAGCCGTACAGGGGGTGAGCAGTTCTTC. Protein: CADSRTGGEQFF. V usage is TRBV6-5 and J usage is TRBJ2-1; the match to TRBD1 covers 8 bases. The germline V gene has CDR1 MNHEY and CDR2 SVGAGI. The junction had 9 bases not matched to a gene; V was cut back by 11 bases and J by 9 bases. The CDR3 has 12 amino acids.

With regard to this clonotype: A much larger clone is a single base away; this may be a read error. The chain combines TRBV7-9 with TRBJ1-2; TRBD1 agrees at 9 bases. The CDR3 loop spans 13 amino acids. The germline V gene has CDR1 SEHNR and CDR2 FQNEAQ (reference sequence). CDR3 bases: TGTGTCAGCACCGGGACAGGGAAGACGGGCTACACCTTC. Protein: CVSTGTGKTGYTF.

About this clonotype itself: A much larger clone differs by one base, so this may be a read error. The chain combines TRBV5-1 with TRBJ1-2, with D maybe TRBD1 (5 bases). V was clipped by 0 bases and J by 1 base, with 13 bases between them. In germline, CDR1 is SGHRS, CDR2 YFSETQ. The CDR3 extends over 16 amino acids. CDR3 sequence: CASSLGGRHINYGYTF. In DNA, the CDR3 is TGCGCCAGCAGCTTGGGGGGCAGACACATTAACTATGGCTACACCTTC.

The chain combines TRBV25-1 with TRBJ1-2, with D uncertain. The germline V gene has CDR1 MGHDK and CDR2 SYGVNS. This CDR3 is 19 amino acids long. The V and J ends lost 4 bases and 3 bases respectively, with 27 bases between them. The CDR3 region is CASSGTRFGLRFSHYGYTF. CDR3 nucleotides: TGTGCCAGCAGTGGGACCCGTTTTGGGTTGCGTTTTTCCCACTATGGCTACACCTTC.

The sample holds many counts of this clonotype. This chain links TRBV27 with TRBJ2-1; D is unclear. V lost 5 bases to trimming and J lost 4 bases, with 12 bases between them. CDR1 and CDR2 from the germline V gene are MNHEY and SMNVEV (reference sequence). The CDR3 loop spans 14 amino acids. CDR3 bases: TGTGCCAGCAGTCCTGGGCCCTGGTACAATGAGCAGTTCTTC. Its protein is CASSPGPWYNEQFF.

V gene TRBV6-6 combines with J gene TRBJ2-3, with TRBD1 as a possible D gene (6 bases). The V end was cut by 6 bases, the J end by 4 bases, with 20 bases between. The CDR3 is made up of 16 amino acids. Looked up from germline, CDR1 is MNHNY and CDR2 is SVGAGI (reference sequence). Here the CDR3 DNA reads TGTGCCAGCAGCTTAGTTGGGGGCAGGGCCCCAGATACGCAGTATTTT. Protein product: CASSLVGGRAPDTQYF.

The sample holds one count of this clonotype. V usage is TRBV5-8 and J usage is TRBJ2-7; 8 bases match TRBD2. Per germline, CDR1 SGHTS and CDR2 YDEGEE. The CDR3 consists of 15 residues. The V and J ends lost 4 bases and 2 bases, in that order; junction bases with no gene match: 8. CDR3 amino acids: CASSVPGLGTYEQYF. DNA of the CDR3: TGTGCCAGCAGCGTACCGGGACTAGGAACCTACGAGCAGTACTTC.

Regarding this clonotype: One junction end disagrees with the germline gene, perhaps due to a read error. The DNA of the CDR3 is TGTGTCAGCAGCCAGACAGATACCTACGAGCAGTACTTC. It specifies CVSSQTDTYEQYF. V and J are TRBV5-6 and TRBJ2-7, with D maybe TRBD1 (5 bases). The CDR3 covers 13 residues. Germline CDR1 reads SGHDT; CDR2 reads YYEEEE.

A word on this clonotype: A much larger clone sits a single nucleotide away, making a read error possible. The V call is TRBV7-9, the J call TRBJ2-1; 11 bases align to TRBD2. Germline CDR1 reads SEHNR; CDR2 reads FQNEAQ (reference sequence). The CDR3 runs 17 residues. CDR3 residues: CASSSRLAGSSHNEQFF. CDR3 bases: TGTGCCAGCAGCTCCCGACTAGCGGGGAGCTCCCACAATGAGCAGTTCTTC.